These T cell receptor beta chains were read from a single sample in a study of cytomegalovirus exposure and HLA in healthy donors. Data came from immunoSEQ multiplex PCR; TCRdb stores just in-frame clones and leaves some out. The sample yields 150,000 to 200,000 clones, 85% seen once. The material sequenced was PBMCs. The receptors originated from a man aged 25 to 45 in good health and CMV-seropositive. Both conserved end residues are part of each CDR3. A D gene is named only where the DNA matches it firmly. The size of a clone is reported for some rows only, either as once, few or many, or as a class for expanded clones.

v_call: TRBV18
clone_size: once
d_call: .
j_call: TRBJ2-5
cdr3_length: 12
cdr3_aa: CASSPVEETQYF
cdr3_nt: TGTGCCAGCTCACCAGTAGAGGAGACCCAGTACTTC

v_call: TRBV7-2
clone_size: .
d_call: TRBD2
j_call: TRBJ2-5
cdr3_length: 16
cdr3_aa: CASSSERGSSQETQYF
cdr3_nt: TGTGCCAGCAGCTCTGAGCGGGGATCGTCCCAAGAGACCCAGTACTTC

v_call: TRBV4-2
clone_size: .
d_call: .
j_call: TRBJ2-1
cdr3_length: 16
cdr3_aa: CASSQDRSGAYNEQFF
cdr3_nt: TGTGCCAGCAGCCAAGATAGGTCGGGGGCCTACAATGAGCAGTTCTTC

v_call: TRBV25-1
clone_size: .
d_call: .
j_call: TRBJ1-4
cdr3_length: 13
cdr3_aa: CASSVRTNEKLFF
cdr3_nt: TGTGCCAGCAGTGTACGGACTAATGAAAAACTGTTTTTT

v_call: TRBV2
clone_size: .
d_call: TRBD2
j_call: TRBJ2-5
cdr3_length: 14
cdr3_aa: CARGSGGDRETQYF
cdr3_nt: TGTGCCAGGGGTAGCGGGGGGGATCGAGAGACCCAGTACTTC

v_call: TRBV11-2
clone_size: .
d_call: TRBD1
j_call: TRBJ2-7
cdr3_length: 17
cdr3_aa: CASSLEWDSTGSYEQYF
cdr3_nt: TGTGCCAGCAGCTTAGAATGGGACAGTACGGGCTCCTACGAGCAGTACTTC

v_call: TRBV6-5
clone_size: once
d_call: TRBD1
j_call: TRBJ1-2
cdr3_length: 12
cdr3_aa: CASGQGGYGYTF
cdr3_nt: TGTGCCAGCGGACAGGGTGGCTATGGCTACACCTTC

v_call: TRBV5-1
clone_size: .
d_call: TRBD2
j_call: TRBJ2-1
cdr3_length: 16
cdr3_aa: CASSLTYSGAGNEQFF
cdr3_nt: TGCGCCAGCAGCTTGACCTATAGCGGGGCTGGCAATGAGCAGTTCTTC

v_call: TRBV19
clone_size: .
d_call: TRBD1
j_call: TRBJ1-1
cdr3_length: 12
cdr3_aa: CASLDRPFEAFF
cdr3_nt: TGTGCCAGTTTGGACAGGCCTTTTGAAGCTTTCTTT

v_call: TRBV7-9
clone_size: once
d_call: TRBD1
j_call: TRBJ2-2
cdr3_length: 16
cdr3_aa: CASKGQGNRGTGELFF
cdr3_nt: TGTGCCAGCAAGGGACAGGGGAACCGGGGGACCGGGGAGCTGTTTTTT

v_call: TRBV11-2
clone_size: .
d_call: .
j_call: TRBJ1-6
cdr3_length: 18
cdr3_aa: CASSLVFQGSSYNSPLHF
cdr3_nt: TGTGCCAGCAGCTTAGTCTTCCAGGGGAGCTCCTATAATTCACCCCTCCACTTT

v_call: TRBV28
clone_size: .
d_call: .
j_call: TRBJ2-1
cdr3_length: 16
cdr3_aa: CASTLEEVYPYNEQFF
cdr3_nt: TGTGCCAGCACCCTTGAGGAGGTTTATCCCTACAATGAGCAGTTCTTC

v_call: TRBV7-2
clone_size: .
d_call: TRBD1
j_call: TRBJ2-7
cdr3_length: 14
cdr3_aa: CASSLGQASGEQYF
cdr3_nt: TGTGCCAGCAGCCTGGGACAGGCGTCGGGAGAGCAGTACTTC

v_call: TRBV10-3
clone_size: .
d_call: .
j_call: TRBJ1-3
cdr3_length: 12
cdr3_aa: CAIGLAKDTIYF
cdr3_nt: TGTGCCATCGGCCTAGCGAAAGACACCATATATTTT

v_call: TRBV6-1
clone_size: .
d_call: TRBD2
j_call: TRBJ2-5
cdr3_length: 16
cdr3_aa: CASSEWRAGAQETQYF
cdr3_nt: TGTGCCAGCAGTGAATGGCGAGCGGGGGCCCAAGAGACCCAGTACTTC

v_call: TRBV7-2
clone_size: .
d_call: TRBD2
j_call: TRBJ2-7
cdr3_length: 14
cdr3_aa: CASSRLAKNYEQYF
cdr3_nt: TGTGCCAGCAGCCGACTAGCGAAAAACTACGAGCAGTACTTC

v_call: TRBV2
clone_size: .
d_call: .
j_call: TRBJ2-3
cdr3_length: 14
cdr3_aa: CASSVELSTDTQYF
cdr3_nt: TGTGCCAGCAGTGTGGAGCTGAGCACAGATACGCAGTATTTT

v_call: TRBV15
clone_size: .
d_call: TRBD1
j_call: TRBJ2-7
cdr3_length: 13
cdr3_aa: CATRGQGSYEQYF
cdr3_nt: TGTGCCACCCGCGGACAGGGCTCCTACGAGCAGTACTTC

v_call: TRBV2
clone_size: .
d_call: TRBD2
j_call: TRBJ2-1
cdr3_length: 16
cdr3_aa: CASTATGGSSYNEQFF
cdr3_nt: TGTGCCAGCACCGCCACGGGGGGTAGCTCCTACAATGAGCAGTTCTTC

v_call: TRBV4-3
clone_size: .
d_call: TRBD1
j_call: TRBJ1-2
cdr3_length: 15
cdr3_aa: CASSRKGQGNYGYTF
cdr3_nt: TGCGCCAGCAGCCGAAAAGGACAGGGAAACTATGGCTACACCTTC

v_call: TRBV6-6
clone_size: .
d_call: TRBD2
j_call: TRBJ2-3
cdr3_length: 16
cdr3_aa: CASSSKRGGRTDTQYF
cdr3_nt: TGTGCCAGCAGTTCCAAGCGGGGGGGCCGCACAGATACGCAGTATTTT

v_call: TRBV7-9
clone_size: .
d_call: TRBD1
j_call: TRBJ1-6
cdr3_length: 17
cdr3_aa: CASSAGQGRPYNSPLHF
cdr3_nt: TGTGCCAGCAGCGCGGGACAGGGGCGCCCTTATAATTCACCCCTCCACTTT

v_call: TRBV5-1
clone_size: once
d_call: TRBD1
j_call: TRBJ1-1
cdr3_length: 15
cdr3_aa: CASSTSTGANTEAFF
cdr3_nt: TGCGCCAGCAGCACGTCCACAGGGGCGAACACTGAAGCTTTCTTT

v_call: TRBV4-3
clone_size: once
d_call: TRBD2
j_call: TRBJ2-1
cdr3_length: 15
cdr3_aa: CASSQGSGGAWEQFF
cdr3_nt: TGCGCCAGCAGCCAAGGTAGCGGGGGGGCCTGGGAGCAGTTCTTC

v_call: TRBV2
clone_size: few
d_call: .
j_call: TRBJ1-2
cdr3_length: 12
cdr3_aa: CASSEQSYGYTF
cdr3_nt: TGTGCCAGCAGTGAACAGTCCTATGGCTACACCTTC

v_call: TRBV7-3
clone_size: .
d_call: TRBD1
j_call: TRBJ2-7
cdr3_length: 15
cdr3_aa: CASSLGDRGLGEQYF
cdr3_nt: TGTGCCAGCAGCCTAGGGGACAGGGGGCTAGGGGAGCAGTACTTC

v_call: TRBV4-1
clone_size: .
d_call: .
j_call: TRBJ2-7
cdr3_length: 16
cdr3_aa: CASSQDRFRQAYEQYF
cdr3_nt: TGCGCCAGCAGCCAAGATCGTTTTAGACAAGCCTACGAGCAGTACTTC

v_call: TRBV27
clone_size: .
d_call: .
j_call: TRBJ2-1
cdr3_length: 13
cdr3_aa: CASSWTEDYEQFF
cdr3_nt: TGTGCCAGCAGTTGGACAGAGGATTATGAGCAGTTCTTC

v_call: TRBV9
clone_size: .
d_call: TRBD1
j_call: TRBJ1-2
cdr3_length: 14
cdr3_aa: CASSVAGQGPGYTF
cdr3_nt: TGTGCCAGCAGCGTAGCGGGACAGGGCCCCGGCTACACCTTC

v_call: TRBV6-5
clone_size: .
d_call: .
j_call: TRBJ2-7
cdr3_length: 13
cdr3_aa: CASSTDRFYEQYF
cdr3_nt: TGTGCCAGCAGTACCGACAGGTTCTACGAGCAGTACTTC

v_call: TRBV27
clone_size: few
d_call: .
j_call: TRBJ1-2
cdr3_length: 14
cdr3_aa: CASRGTGIGYGYTF
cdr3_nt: TGTGCCAGCAGGGGAACAGGGATCGGCTATGGCTACACCTTC

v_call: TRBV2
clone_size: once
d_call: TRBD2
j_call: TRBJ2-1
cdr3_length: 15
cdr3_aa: CASSVAGLAYNEQFF
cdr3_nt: TGTGCCAGCAGTGTAGCGGGACTAGCGTACAATGAGCAGTTCTTC

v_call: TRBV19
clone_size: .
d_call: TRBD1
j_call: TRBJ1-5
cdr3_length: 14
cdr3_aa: CASSIETGRLPQHF
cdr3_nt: TGTGCCAGTAGTATAGAGACAGGGAGGCTGCCCCAGCATTTT

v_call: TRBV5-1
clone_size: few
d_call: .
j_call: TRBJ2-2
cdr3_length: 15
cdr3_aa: CASSLYGGRTGELFF
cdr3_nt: TGCGCCAGCAGCTTGTACGGGGGGCGCACCGGGGAGCTGTTTTTT

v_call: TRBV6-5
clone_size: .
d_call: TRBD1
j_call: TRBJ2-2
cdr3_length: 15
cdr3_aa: CASTHRGRRTGELFF
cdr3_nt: TGTGCCAGCACCCACAGGGGGCGTCGGACCGGGGAGCTGTTTTTT

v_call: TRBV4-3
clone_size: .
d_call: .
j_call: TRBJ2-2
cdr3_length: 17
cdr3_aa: CASSPSSGGWETGELFF
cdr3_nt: TGCGCCAGCAGCCCTAGCTCTGGAGGGTGGGAGACCGGGGAGCTGTTTTTT

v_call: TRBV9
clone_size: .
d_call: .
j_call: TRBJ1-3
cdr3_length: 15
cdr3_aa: CASSVEAGSGNTIYF
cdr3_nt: TGTGCCAGCAGCGTAGAGGCAGGGTCTGGAAACACCATATATTTT

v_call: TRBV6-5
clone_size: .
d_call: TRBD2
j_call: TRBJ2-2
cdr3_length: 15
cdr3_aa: CASKPGLQPGRELFF
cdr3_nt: TGTGCCAGTAAGCCGGGACTACAACCTGGGAGGGAGCTGTTTTTT

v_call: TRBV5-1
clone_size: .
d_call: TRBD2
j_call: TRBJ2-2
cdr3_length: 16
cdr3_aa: CASSPRPGGDTGELFF
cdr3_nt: TGCGCCAGCAGCCCCAGACCGGGAGGGGACACCGGGGAGCTGTTTTTT

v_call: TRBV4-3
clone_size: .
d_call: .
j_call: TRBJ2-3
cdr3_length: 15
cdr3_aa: CASSQDNFRTDTQYF
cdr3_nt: TGCGCCAGCAGCCAAGATAACTTTCGCACAGATACGCAGTATTTT

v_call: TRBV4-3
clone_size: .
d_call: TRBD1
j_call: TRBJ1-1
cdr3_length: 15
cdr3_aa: CASSQDYRGYTEAFF
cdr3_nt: TGCGCCAGCAGCCAAGATTACAGGGGCTACACTGAAGCTTTCTTT

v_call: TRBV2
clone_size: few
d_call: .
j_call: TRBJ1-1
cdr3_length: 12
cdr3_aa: CASREQGTEAFF
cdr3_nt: TGTGCCAGCAGGGAACAGGGTACTGAAGCTTTCTTT

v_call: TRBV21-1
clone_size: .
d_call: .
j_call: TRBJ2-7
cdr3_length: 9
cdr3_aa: CASSAREHF
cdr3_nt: TGTGCCAGCAGCGCCCGGGAGCACTTC

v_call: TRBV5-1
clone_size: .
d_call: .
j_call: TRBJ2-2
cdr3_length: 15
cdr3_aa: CASSSNLLNTGELFF
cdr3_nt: TGCGCCAGCAGCTCCAACTTGTTGAACACCGGGGAGCTGTTTTTT

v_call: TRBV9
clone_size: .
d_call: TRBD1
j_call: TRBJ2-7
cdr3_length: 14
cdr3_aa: CASSGQGDFWEQYF
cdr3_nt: TGTGCCAGCAGCGGACAGGGGGATTTCTGGGAGCAGTACTTC

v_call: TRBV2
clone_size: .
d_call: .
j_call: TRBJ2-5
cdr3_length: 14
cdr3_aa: CASGGQWYQETQYF
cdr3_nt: TGTGCCAGCGGTGGGCAGTGGTACCAAGAGACCCAGTACTTC

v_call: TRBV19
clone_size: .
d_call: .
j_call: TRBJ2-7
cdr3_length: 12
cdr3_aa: CASSMGAYEQYF
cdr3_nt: TGTGCCAGTAGTATGGGGGCGTACGAGCAGTACTTC

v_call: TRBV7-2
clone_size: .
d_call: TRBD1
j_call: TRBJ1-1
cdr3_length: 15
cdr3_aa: CASSLSGTGNTEAFF
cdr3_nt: TGTGCCAGCAGCTTATCAGGGACAGGGAACACTGAAGCTTTCTTT

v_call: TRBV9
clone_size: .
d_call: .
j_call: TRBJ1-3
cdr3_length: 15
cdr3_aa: CASSVAGSPGNTIYF
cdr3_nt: TGTGCCAGCAGCGTAGCGGGGTCCCCTGGAAACACCATATATTTT

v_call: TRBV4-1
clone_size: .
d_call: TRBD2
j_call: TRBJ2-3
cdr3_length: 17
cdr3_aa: CASSRRLAGAESDTQYF
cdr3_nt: TGCGCCAGCAGCCGTCGACTAGCGGGGGCAGAGTCAGATACGCAGTATTTT